These 27 T cell receptor beta chains came from one sample sequenced in a study of blood T cell repertoires in COVID-19. Some clones are missing from TCRdb's copy, which holds only in-frame ones; the method was immunoSEQ multiplex PCR. Seen here are 100,000 to 120,000 clones, around 85% observed once, and the top ten hold 13%. Sequenced material: peripheral blood. These receptors all stem from a human donor in a cohort sampled during active COVID-19.

The J gene is TRBJ2-5, the V gene TRBV6-6; perhaps TRBD1 as D (6 bases). The CDR3 length is 14 residues. The V end was cut by 8 bases, the J end by 2 bases, with 15 bases between. From germline, CDR1 is MNHNY and CDR2 SVGAGI (reference sequence). The CDR3 loop is CASAIRDIQETQYF. DNA of the CDR3: TGTGCCAGCGCAATAAGGGACATTCAAGAGACCCAGTACTTC.

This clone turned up a few times. This chain uses TRBV9 with TRBJ1-6, with 10 bases fitting TRBD1. J lost 8 bases, V lost 0 bases, and 5 bases had no gene match. CDR3 length: 16 amino acids. In germline, CDR1 is SGDLS, CDR2 YYNGEE. The CDR3 DNA sequence: TGTGCCAGCAGCGTAGGAGTAGGGACAGGGGATTCACCCCTCCACTTT. Translating it yields CASSVGVGTGDSPLHF. Looking up the rest from reference TRBV9 and TRBJ1-6 gives the full variable domain: DSGVTQTPKHLITATGQRVTLRCSPRSGDLSVYWYQQSLDQGLQFLIQYYNGEERAKGNILERFSAQQFPDLHSELNLSSLELGDSALYFCASSVGVGTGDSPLHFGNGTRLTVT.

Of note for this clone: Other DNA sequences within the sample encode an identical CDR3. This chain links TRBV10-3 with TRBJ2-7, with D tentatively TRBD2 (6 bases). This CDR3 is built from 14 residues. From germline, CDR1 is ENHRY and CDR2 SYGVKD. Trimming pared 0 bases from V and 0 bases from J, leaving 6 bases between. CDR3 amino acids: CAISESGLSYEQYF. The CDR3 nucleotides are TGTGCCATCAGTGAGTCGGGACTCTCCTACGAGCAGTACTTC.

V gene TRBV19 combines with J gene TRBJ2-1, with unresolved D. Germline V gene data show CDR1 as LNHDA and CDR2 as SQIVND (reference sequence). The CDR3 runs to 14 residues. V dropped 2 bases and J dropped 7 bases, with 12 bases sitting between them. In DNA form, the CDR3 reads TGTGCCAGTAGTATATCTGGAGTTCAAAATGAGCAGTTCTTC. Amino acid sequence: CASSISGVQNEQFF.

The table lists this clone with a count of one. This chain joins TRBV6-1 and TRBJ1-6, with D perhaps matching TRBD1 (5 bases). Trimming took off 3 bases at V and 3 bases at J, with 12 bases between the two ends. Per germline, CDR1 MNHNS and CDR2 SASEGT. There are 16 residues in the CDR3. CDR3: CASSEFGGVYNSPLHF. In nucleotides, the CDR3 is TGTGCCAGCAGTGAGTTCGGGGGGGTCTATAATTCACCCCTCCACTTT.

The V and J genes are TRBV27 and TRBJ1-2; TRBD1 matches 9 bases. The germline V gene has CDR1 MNHEY and CDR2 SMNVEV (reference sequence). The CDR3 is 14 amino acids. Trimming at V came to 6 bases and at J to 2 bases, leaving 4 bases not matched to a gene. CDR3 DNA sequence: TGTGCCAGCAGGGTGGGACAGGGAAACTATGGCTACACCTTC. The encoded protein is CASRVGQGNYGYTF.

This clone was observed once. The chain combines TRBV19 with TRBJ1-1; D uncertain. Germline V gene sequence: CDR1 LNHDA, CDR2 SQIVND (reference sequence). The CDR3 contains 13 residues. V was cut by 9 bases and J by 0 bases, with 11 bases left in between. In DNA, the CDR3 is TGTGCCAGCTCCTTCAGTATGAACACTGAAGCTTTCTTT. Its protein is CASSFSMNTEAFF.

The sample holds a few counts of this clone. The chain combines TRBV9 with TRBJ1-5; D is unresolved. V was pared by 0 bases and J by 1 base, with 5 bases between. This CDR3 is 14 amino acids long. Germline loops: CDR1 SGDLS, CDR2 YYNGEE. CDR3 nucleotides: TGTGCCAGCAGCGTAGGGAGGAGCAATCAGCCCCAGCATTTT. Its translation: CASSVGRSNQPQHF.

CDR3 bases: TGTGCCAGCAGTGGCCCCGGGGGCAATCAGCCCCAGCATTTT. Amino acids: CASSGPGGNQPQHF. V gene TRBV2 combines with J gene TRBJ1-5; D is undetermined. The CDR3 totals 14 residues. Deletions cut 4 bases from V and 2 bases from J, with 9 bases between. Germline CDR1 and CDR2: SNHLY and FYNNEI.

The J gene is TRBJ2-1, the V gene TRBV28, with 12 positions matching TRBD2. The CDR3 totals 16 residues. V lost 5 bases, J lost 3 bases, and 5 bases stayed unmatched. The germline V gene encodes CDR1 MDHEN and CDR2 SYDVKM. CDR3 nucleotide sequence: TGTGCCAGCAGTCTGCTAGCGGGGGGGCTCTACAATGAGCAGTTCTTC. Amino acids: CASSLLAGGLYNEQFF.

This chain uses TRBV20-1 with TRBJ2-7; 11 nucleotides agree with TRBD2. Germline trimming cut 3 bases from V and 7 bases from J; bases unmatched to any gene: 8. CDR3 length equals 14 residues. Germline CDR1 and CDR2: DFQATT and SNEGSKA (reference sequence). CDR3 coding DNA: TGCAGTGCTAGTCGTAGCGGGGGGGCGCGGGAGCAGTACTTC. Translated, it gives CSASRSGGAREQYF.

The chain links TRBV5-6 to TRBJ1-2; TRBD1 agrees at 10 bases. The V segment lost 0 bases and the J segment 0 bases; nucleotides outside the gene matches: 2. Germline loops: CDR1 SGHDT, CDR2 YYEEEE. The CDR3 is 16 residues long. The DNA of the CDR3 is TGTGCCAGCAGCTTGGGACAGGGGGCGGCTAACTATGGCTACACCTTC. Amino acid sequence: CASSLGQGAANYGYTF.

V and J are TRBV6-2 or TRBV6-3 and TRBJ2-1; 8 nucleotides match TRBD1. The CDR3 is 14 residues long. V lost 4 bases to trimming and J lost 10 bases; unmatched junction nucleotides: 9. Germline values: CDR1 MNHEY, CDR2 SVGEGT. CDR3 coding DNA: TGTGCCAGCAGTTCTGGACAGGGTTTTTGGGAGCAGTTCTTC. Protein product: CASSSGQGFWEQFF.

The chain uses TRBV6-2 or TRBV6-3 and TRBJ2-4, with TRBD1 matching over 9 bases. Germline assignment: CDR1 MNHEY and CDR2 SVGEGT. With 1 base clipped from V and 0 bases from J, the junction kept 7 bases outside the gene matches. CDR3 length equals 18 residues. The CDR3 nucleotides read TGTGCCAGCAGTTACTTGGGCGGGACAGGGTTAGCCAAAAACATTCAGTACTTC. Protein: CASSYLGGTGLAKNIQYF.

The CDR3 DNA follows: TGTGCCAGCAGTAGGGGGTCCGGAGGCAATCAGCCCCAGCATTTT. It codes for CASSRGSGGNQPQHF. This chain uses TRBV27 with TRBJ1-5, with D possibly being TRBD1 (6 bases). This CDR3 has 15 amino acids. The V end lost 5 bases, the J end lost 2 bases, and 13 bases lay between the germline ends. Germline values: CDR1 MNHEY, CDR2 SMNVEV (reference sequence).

V and J are TRBV12-3 or TRBV12-4 and TRBJ1-5; D call uncertain. There are 12 residues in the CDR3. The V end was cut by 0 bases, the J end by 5 bases, with 2 bases between. CDR3 nucleotide sequence: TGTGCCAGCAGTTTAGCCGATCAGCCCCAGCATTTT. Protein: CASSLADQPQHF.

The chain recombines TRBV5-6 with TRBJ1-3, with D tentatively TRBD1 (5 bases). This CDR3 comprises 16 residues. Germline CDR1 reads SGHDT; CDR2 reads YYEEEE. The V gene lost 4 bases and the J gene lost 0 bases, with 14 bases spanning the gap. CDR3 residues: CASSRETDYSGNTIYF. CDR3 coding DNA: TGTGCCAGCAGCCGAGAGACAGATTACTCTGGAAACACCATATATTTT.

V and J are TRBV6-2 or TRBV6-3 and TRBJ1-3, with D possibly TRBD1 on 5 matching bases. The germline V gene has CDR1 MNHEY and CDR2 SVGEGT. The germline V and J ends were trimmed by 4 bases and 3 bases, with 13 bases remaining between them. This CDR3 is 15 amino acids long. Here the CDR3 DNA reads TGTGCCAGCAGTTCCGTCCGGGACTATGGAAACACCATATATTTT. Translating gives CASSSVRDYGNTIYF.

V gene TRBV6-2 or TRBV6-3 combines with J gene TRBJ2-1; D not resolved. The CDR3 loop spans 16 amino acids. The germline CDR1 and CDR2 sequences are MNHEY and SVGEGT. The V gene lost 3 bases and the J gene lost 0 bases, with 12 bases spanning the gap. The CDR3 reads CASSYGRHPSYNEQFF. In DNA form, the CDR3 reads TGTGCCAGCAGTTATGGCAGACACCCCTCCTACAATGAGCAGTTCTTC.

This rearrangement joins TRBV5-1 to TRBJ1-1; possibly TRBD1 for D (5 bases). Per the germline V gene, CDR1 is SGHRS and CDR2 is YFSETQ. The V gene lost 0 bases and the J gene lost 6 bases, with 12 bases spanning the gap. The CDR3 loop spans 14 amino acids. The CDR3 here is CASSLAGGWAEAFF. The CDR3 DNA follows: TGCGCCAGCAGCTTGGCCGGGGGTTGGGCTGAAGCTTTCTTT.

The rearrangement joins TRBV3-1 (or the pseudogene TRBV3-2) to TRBJ2-3; D gene ambiguous. Trimming shortened V by 3 bases and J by 7 bases, and 11 bases separated the two germline ends. Germline CDR1 reads LGHDT; CDR2 reads YNNKEL (reference sequence). The CDR3 is 13 residues long. The CDR3, as DNA: TGTGCCAGCAGCCACCCGACAACATATACGCAGTATTTT. Its translation: CASSHPTTYTQYF.

This chain joins TRBV5-1 and TRBJ1-6; 8 nucleotides line up with TRBD1. J gave up 7 bases and V 0 bases, and 6 bases lay outside the gene matches. This CDR3 comprises 16 residues. The germline V gene encodes CDR1 SGHRS and CDR2 YFSETQ. The CDR3 loop reads CASSLGSGGGNSPLHF. As DNA, the CDR3 is TGCGCCAGCAGCTTGGGCTCAGGGGGCGGGAATTCACCCCTCCACTTT.

The chain is built from TRBV6-5 and TRBJ2-1; D is perhaps TRBD1 (5 bases). The V gene's germline CDR1 is MNHEY and CDR2 SVGAGI. V shed 6 bases and J shed 8 bases, with 14 bases lying between them. This CDR3 has 13 residues. The CDR3 sequence: CASRLRGRDEQFF. CDR3 nucleotides: TGTGCCAGCAGGTTAAGGGGTCGGGATGAGCAGTTCTTC.

CDR3 in DNA: TGCAGTGGAGTATACCAAGAGACCCAGTACTTC. Translated: CSGVYQETQYF. The rearrangement uses TRBV20-1 and TRBJ2-5, with D unresolved. There are 11 residues in the CDR3. Trimming pared 7 bases from V and 0 bases from J, leaving 6 bases between. Germline CDR1 DFQATT, CDR2 SNEGSKA (reference sequence).

The chain has TRBV12-3 or TRBV12-4 and TRBJ2-7; a weak D match, TRBD1 (5 bases). This CDR3 is 13 amino acids long. V dropped 6 bases and J dropped 3 bases, with 12 bases sitting between them. The CDR3 coding sequence is TGTGCCAGCAGAGAGCAGGGAAACTACGAGCAGTACTTC. Translated, it gives CASREQGNYEQYF.

The V and J genes are TRBV7-7 and TRBJ1-1; tentatively, D is TRBD1 (5 bases). The CDR3 is made up of 13 amino acids. V lost 5 bases, J lost 4 bases, and 11 bases lay in between. The germline CDR1 and CDR2 sequences are SSHAT and FNYEAQ (reference sequence). The CDR3 loop is CASSPHGGTEAFF. The CDR3 DNA sequence: TGTGCCAGCAGCCCTCACGGGGGCACTGAAGCTTTCTTT. The full variable domain, rest sourced from reference TRBV7-7 and TRBJ1-1, is GAGVSQSPRYKVTKRGQDVTLRCDPISSHATLYWYQQALGQGPEFLTYFNYEAQPDKSGLPSDRFSAERPEGSISTLTIQRTEQRDSAMYRCASSPHGGTEAFFGQGTRLTVV.

V is TRBV6-2 or TRBV6-3 and J is TRBJ2-5; D possibly corresponds to TRBD1 (6 bases). V was cut by 3 bases and J by 5 bases, with 10 bases left in between. Germline V gene sequence: CDR1 MNHEY, CDR2 SVGEGT. The CDR3 spans 13 residues. CDR3 sequence: CASSYTGLETQYF. The CDR3 coding sequence is TGTGCCAGCAGTTATACAGGGTTGGAGACCCAGTACTTC.